This is a list of T cell receptor beta chains from one sample in a study of blood T cells in healthy people across ages. TCRdb independently ran MiXCR on the 5' RACE reads; one entry per CDR3 protein. The table includes over a million distinct CDR3 sequences, around 25% detected once. These records were also assigned to another study, of T cells of mothers and their children.

Material for sequencing was blood. Source of these receptors: a girl aged 2-15 years in good health. CDR3s include the opening cysteine and the closing phenylalanine or tryptophan. The D gene is left open where the match is weak. A row's size may be missing; if present it is once, few, many or a size class.

v_gene	d_gene	abundance	j_gene	CDR3nt	CDR3aa
TRBV4-1	TRBD1	few	TRBJ1-4	TGCGCCAGCAGCCGCGGACAGGGGTTAACTAATGAAAAACTGTTTTTT	CASSRGQGLTNEKLFF
TRBV6-6	TRBD1	NA	TRBJ2-5	TGTGCCAGCACCATACCGGACAGGGGGGCAGAGACCCAGTACTTC	CASTIPDRGAETQYF
TRBV7-3	TRBD2	NA	TRBJ2-5	TGTGCCAGCAGCTTAACGGCGGGAGGGGCAGAGACCCAGTACTTC	CASSLTAGGAETQYF
TRBV29-1	NA	NA	TRBJ1-2	TGCAGCGTCCTTGACAGGCTGTATGGCTACACCTTC	CSVLDRLYGYTF
TRBV10-3	NA	NA	TRBJ1-6	TGTGCCATCAGTGAGTGGCGGGCCGAGGATTCACCCCTCCACTTT	CAISEWRAEDSPLHF
TRBV12-3/TRBV12-4	NA	few	TRBJ2-5	TGTGCCAGTGAGGGGTTAGGAGTCTTGGGGAAGTTCTTC	CASEGLGVLGKFF
TRBV24-1	TRBD1	NA	TRBJ1-4	TGTGCCACCAGTGATTTCGGGACAGGGCTGGGTGGTGAAAAACTGTTTTTT	CATSDFGTGLGGEKLFF
TRBV9	NA	NA	TRBJ2-1	TGTGCCAGCAGCGTAGGTAGGAATTTGGCGTATGAGCAGTTCTTC	CASSVGRNLAYEQFF
TRBV29-1	TRBD2	NA	TRBJ2-7	TGCAGCGTTAATCTAGCGGGAGGTTTATACGAGCAGTACTTC	CSVNLAGGLYEQYF
TRBV7-2	NA	NA	TRBJ2-5	TGTGCCAGCAGCCGGCTATGGGAGACCCAGTACTTC	CASSRLWETQYF
TRBV2	NA	few	TRBJ2-1	TGTGCCAGCAGTGACGAATGGGTGGGGGCCTACAATGAGCAGTTCTTC	CASSDEWVGAYNEQFF
TRBV6-2/TRBV6-3	NA	NA	TRBJ2-5	TGTGCCAGCAGTTACCAGGGAAAGGGCAGAGAGACCCAGTACTTC	CASSYQGKGRETQYF
TRBV6-2/TRBV6-3	TRBD2	NA	TRBJ2-5	TGTGCCAGCAGTTACTCGACGGGGGGAGGACAGACCCAGTACTTC	CASSYSTGGGQTQYF
TRBV3-1	NA	few	TRBJ2-7	TGTGCCAGCAGTAAAAACGTCGGCCTCTCCTCCTACGAGCAGTACTTC	CASSKNVGLSSYEQYF
TRBV6-6	NA	many	TRBJ2-7	TGTGCCAGCAGTTATGGCCCTCGGGACGAGCAGTACTTC	CASSYGPRDEQYF
TRBV20-1	NA	NA	TRBJ1-4	TGCAGTGCTAGAGCCCCCGCCGGGATGGCACTGTTTTTT	CSARAPAGMALFF
TRBV4-2	NA	NA	TRBJ2-5	TGTGCCAGCAGGGGCGGGAAGGAAGAGACCCAGTACTTC	CASRGGKEETQYF
TRBV4-2	NA	NA	TRBJ1-4	TGTGCCAGCAGCCAGGATGTGAGGAGGTGGGAAAAACTGTTTTTT	CASSQDVRRWEKLFF
TRBV9	NA	few	TRBJ1-2	TGTGCCAGCAGCCTGGGGGGACCGGGGGTCTATGGCTACACCTTC	CASSLGGPGVYGYTF
TRBV20-1	NA	NA	TRBJ1-3	TGCAGTGCTAGAGACCCTGCGGGATCTGGAAACACCATATATTTT	CSARDPAGSGNTIYF
TRBV5-4	NA	few	TRBJ2-7	TGTGCCAGCAGCTATTGGGGGGGGCTCGAGCAGTACTTC	CASSYWGGLEQYF
TRBV10-3	NA	few	TRBJ2-3	TGTGCCATCAGTGATTTGAGCGAACGCGTCACAGATACGCAGTATTTT	CAISDLSERVTDTQYF
TRBV6-1	TRBD1	NA	TRBJ2-7	TGTGCCAGCAGTCCGGGACAGAACTTCTACGAGCAGTACTTC	CASSPGQNFYEQYF
TRBV12-3/TRBV12-4	TRBD2	NA	TRBJ2-7	TGTGCCAGCAGTGTAGCGGGAGTGAGGTATCGCGAGCAGTACTTC	CASSVAGVRYREQYF
TRBV25-1	TRBD2	few	TRBJ2-5	TGTGCCAGCAGTGTAGTGTCTTGGGGAGCGGGATCCCAAGAGACCCAGTACTTC	CASSVVSWGAGSQETQYF
TRBV28	NA	many	TRBJ1-5	TGTGCCAGCACCGAGGGGAATCAGCCCCAGCATTTT	CASTEGNQPQHF
TRBV12-3/TRBV12-4	NA	NA	TRBJ2-7	TGTGCCAGCAGTTCTGGGACCACTTTGGAGCAGTACTTC	CASSSGTTLEQYF
TRBV2	NA	NA	TRBJ2-7	TGTGCCAGCATGGTTTCGGACAGCCCTACCTACGAGCAGTACTTC	CASMVSDSPTYEQYF
TRBV6-2/TRBV6-3	TRBD2	few	TRBJ2-3	TGTGCCAGCAGCCCCTACCAGCGGGGGGGCCCTGGAGATACGCAGTATTTT	CASSPYQRGGPGDTQYF
TRBV7-8	NA	NA	TRBJ2-5	TGTGCCAGCAGCTTAGTGTTGTCTCGAGAGACCCAGTACTTC	CASSLVLSRETQYF
TRBV15	TRBD1	NA	TRBJ1-5	TGTGCCACCAGCGGGACAGGGTATTATCAGCCCCAGCATTTT	CATSGTGYYQPQHF
TRBV2	NA	NA	TRBJ2-7	TGTGCCAGCAGTGGAAGGATCAACGAGCAGTACTTC	CASSGRINEQYF
TRBV6-1	NA	few	TRBJ2-5	TGTGCCAGCAGGGGAAGTCGACAGCACAGCTACCAAGAGACCCAGTACTTC	CASRGSRQHSYQETQYF
TRBV4-3	NA	NA	TRBJ2-5	TGCGCCAGCAGCCAAGGATCTAGTGGTGGGGAGACCCAGTACTTC	CASSQGSSGGETQYF
TRBV7-9	NA	few	TRBJ2-7	TGTGCCAGCAGCTACTGGGACAAAATTAACGAGCAGTACTTC	CASSYWDKINEQYF
TRBV11-2	NA	few	TRBJ1-2	TGTGCCAGCAGCCAAATATCAGGACGGGAAACTAACTATGGCTACACCTTC	CASSQISGRETNYGYTF
TRBV11-2	NA	NA	TRBJ1-1	TGTGCCAGCAATCCGTGGGGGGAAGCTTTCTTT	CASNPWGEAFF
TRBV7-3	NA	NA	TRBJ2-1	TGTGCCAGCAGCTTAAGGCAGGGGAGATACAATGAGCAGTTCTTC	CASSLRQGRYNEQFF
TRBV7-2	TRBD2	NA	TRBJ2-1	TGTGCCAGCGGCACTTGGACTAGCGGCTACAATGAGCAGTTCTTC	CASGTWTSGYNEQFF